These T cell receptor beta chains were read from a single sample in a study of T cells after yellow fever vaccination. One entry per CDR3 protein, called by TCRdb with MiXCR from the 5' RACE reads. Of under 700,000 distinct CDR3 sequences in the sample, about a sixth are singletons; the top ten hold 17%. The specimen comprised PBMCs, sampled around 5 days after the first yellow fever vaccination. These receptors all stem from a man between 18 and 35 years old who received the YFV17D yellow fever vaccine. Each CDR3 is given with its conserved first and last residue. Each record gives: J gene, V gene, clone size, D gene, CDR3 protein, CDR3 DNA. The D gene is left open where the match is weak. Size is omitted from some rows. Given values are once, few, many or a class for expanded clones.

TRBJ1-4	TRBV20-1	few	.	CSARAQSTNEKLFF	TGCAGTGCTAGAGCGCAATCAACTAATGAAAAACTGTTTTTT
TRBJ2-5	TRBV29-1	.	TRBD2	CSVELAGDQETQYF	TGCAGCGTTGAGCTAGCGGGGGACCAAGAGACCCAGTACTTC
TRBJ2-4	TRBV12-3/TRBV12-4	.	TRBD1	CASSPRTGLAKNIQYF	TGTGCCAGCAGTCCGAGGACAGGGCTAGCCAAAAACATTCAGTACTTC
TRBJ1-5	TRBV4-3	.	.	CASSQERGGLQPQHF	TGCGCCAGCAGCCAAGAAAGGGGGGGCCTCCAGCCCCAGCATTTT
TRBJ1-2	TRBV15	many	.	CATSDPDGGNYGYTF	TGTGCCACCAGCGATCCGGACGGGGGGAACTATGGCTACACCTTC
TRBJ1-2	TRBV6-1	.	TRBD1	CASSNNRGPNYGYTF	TGTGCCAGCAGCAATAACAGGGGGCCGAACTATGGCTACACCTTC
TRBJ1-3	TRBV28	few	.	CASSLDGGYTIYF	TGTGCCAGCAGTTTAGACGGGGGTTACACCATATATTTT
TRBJ1-2	TRBV18	few	TRBD1	CASSPTTGEGDYGYTF	TGTGCCAGCTCACCAACCACAGGGGAAGGGGACTATGGCTACACCTTC
TRBJ2-7	TRBV7-2	many	.	CASSFVAAEQYF	TGTGCCAGCAGCTTTGTTGCAGCCGAGCAGTACTTC
TRBJ1-6	TRBV6-5	.	.	CASSWGETSPLHF	TGTGCCAGCAGTTGGGGGGAAACGTCACCCCTCCACTTT
TRBJ2-3	TRBV19	.	.	CASSRGLVGADTQYF	TGTGCCAGTAGTCGAGGTCTAGTGGGGGCAGATACGCAGTATTTT
TRBJ1-1	TRBV5-1	.	.	CASSTAQGPTEAFF	TGCGCCAGCAGCACGGCACAGGGACCCACTGAAGCTTTCTTT
TRBJ1-1	TRBV11-2	few	.	CASRASGENTEAFF	TGTGCCAGCAGGGCCTCGGGAGAGAACACTGAAGCTTTCTTT
TRBJ1-6	TRBV6-1	.	TRBD1	CASRRQGASTNSPLHF	TGTGCCAGCAGAAGACAGGGGGCCTCTACTAATTCACCCCTCCACTTT
TRBJ1-2	TRBV20-1	few	.	CSAPRGSNYGYTF	TGCAGTGCTCCCAGGGGATCTAACTATGGCTACACCTTC
TRBJ2-2	TRBV7-7	few	TRBD1	CASSKDRGSGELFF	TGTGCCAGCAGCAAGGACAGGGGCTCCGGGGAGCTGTTTTTT
TRBJ2-1	TRBV7-2	many	.	CASSLEAENEQFF	TGTGCCAGCAGCTTAGAGGCGGAAAATGAGCAGTTCTTC
TRBJ1-1	TRBV7-2	.	TRBD1	CASSWQGARAFF	TGTGCCAGCAGCTGGCAGGGGGCTCGAGCTTTCTTT
TRBJ1-5	TRBV10-2	few	.	CASSESNVRDNQPQHF	TGCGCCAGCAGTGAGTCGAACGTCAGGGACAATCAGCCCCAGCATTTT
TRBJ1-5	TRBV20-1	.	.	CSAKESNNQPQHF	TGCAGTGCTAAGGAGTCCAACAATCAGCCCCAGCATTTT
TRBJ1-1	TRBV30	.	TRBD1	CAWSETGEGTEAFF	TGTGCCTGGAGTGAGACAGGGGAGGGTACTGAAGCTTTCTTT
TRBJ2-3	TRBV12-3/TRBV12-4	many	.	CASSLDITDTQYF	TGTGCCAGCAGTTTAGATATCACAGATACGCAGTATTTT
TRBJ1-1	TRBV10-3	few	.	CAISGGREGTEAFF	TGTGCCATCAGTGGCGGCAGGGAAGGTACTGAAGCTTTCTTT
TRBJ2-2	TRBV7-2	.	.	CASSLIPGPLTGELFF	TGTGCCAGCAGCTTAATCCCGGGCCCTCTAACCGGGGAGCTGTTTTTT
TRBJ2-3	TRBV20-1	few	.	CSARGMERSTDTQYF	TGCAGTGCTAGGGGAATGGAGCGGAGCACAGATACGCAGTATTTT
TRBJ1-5	TRBV7-2	few	.	CASSLGRARESHQPQHF	TGTGCCAGCAGCTTAGGCCGGGCGAGAGAATCCCATCAGCCCCAGCATTTT
TRBJ2-1	TRBV20-1	few	TRBD1	CSAEGAVNEQFF	TGCAGTGCTGAGGGGGCAGTAAATGAGCAGTTCTTC
TRBJ2-5	TRBV27	few	TRBD2	CASSSSPGGRETQYF	TGTGCCAGCAGTTCGAGTCCGGGGGGGCGGGAGACCCAGTACTTC
TRBJ2-1	TRBV7-3	few	TRBD1	CASSSRKRSDRGHNEQFF	TGTGCCAGCAGCAGCCGGAAGAGATCTGACAGGGGACACAATGAGCAGTTCTTC
TRBJ2-3	TRBV24-1	few	.	CATSDAGGRTDTQYF	TGTGCCACCAGTGACGCCGGAGGACGAACAGATACGCAGTATTTT
TRBJ2-1	TRBV3-1	.	.	CASSLLGASGSYNEQFF	TGTGCCAGCAGCCTCCTCGGGGCCTCCGGCTCCTACAATGAGCAGTTCTTC
TRBJ1-2	TRBV6-1	.	TRBD1	CASSHGQENYGYTF	TGTGCCAGCAGCCACGGACAGGAGAACTATGGCTACACCTTC
TRBJ2-3	TRBV11-2	few	.	CASSLVGRPSTDTQYF	TGTGCCAGCAGCTTAGTAGGCCGACCTAGCACAGATACGCAGTATTTT
TRBJ1-1	TRBV7-2	few	.	CASSLARLTEAFF	TGTGCCAGCAGCTTAGCCAGGCTCACTGAAGCTTTCTTT
TRBJ1-3	TRBV7-9	few	.	CASSGTGSSGNTIYF	TGTGCCAGCAGCGGTACAGGAAGCTCTGGAAACACCATATATTTT
TRBJ2-1	TRBV21-1	few	.	CASSKGMVARDNEQFF	TGTGCCAGCAGCAAAGGAATGGTCGCCAGGGACAATGAGCAGTTCTTC
TRBJ1-2	TRBV12-3/TRBV12-4	.	.	CASSLFGLYGYTF	TGTGCCAGCAGTCTTTTTGGTCTTTATGGCTACACCTTC
TRBJ2-4	TRBV6-5	.	.	CASSYSLGVANIQYF	TGTGCCAGCAGTTACTCGTTAGGGGTGGCAAACATTCAGTACTTC
TRBJ2-7	TRBV3-1	.	.	CASSEGSPYEQYF	TGTGCCAGCAGCGAAGGGAGCCCCTACGAGCAGTACTTC
TRBJ1-2	TRBV7-2	.	.	CASRQRARVIYGYTF	TGTGCCAGCAGACAGCGGGCCAGGGTGATTTATGGCTACACCTTC
TRBJ1-2	TRBV7-8	.	.	CASSRGGREGYTF	TGTGCCAGCAGTAGAGGGGGAAGAGAAGGCTACACCTTC
TRBJ2-2	TRBV24-1	few	TRBD2	CATSEAGTRYGELFF	TGTGCCACCAGTGAAGCCGGGACTAGGTACGGGGAGCTGTTTTTT
TRBJ2-5	TRBV6-6	few	.	CASTLGASGTQYF	TGTGCCAGCACTCTGGGGGCTAGCGGGACCCAGTACTTC
TRBJ2-5	TRBV12-3/TRBV12-4	few	.	CASSPYDPQTQETQYF	TGTGCCAGCAGCCCTTATGATCCGCAGACGCAAGAGACCCAGTACTTC
TRBJ2-1	TRBV20-1	.	.	CSAPLGSGNEQFF	TGCAGTGCTCCTTTGGGCTCTGGGAATGAGCAGTTCTTC
TRBJ2-3	TRBV29-1	few	TRBD2	CSVGTSKKTDTQYF	TGCAGCGTGGGGACTAGCAAGAAGACAGATACGCAGTATTTT
TRBJ2-2	TRBV6-1	.	.	CASRRDSTTGELFF	TGTGCCAGCAGACGGGACTCAACCACCGGGGAGCTGTTTTTT
TRBJ1-5	TRBV6-1	.	.	CAASWWTSPNQPQHF	TGTGCCGCGTCCTGGTGGACCAGCCCCAATCAGCCCCAGCATTTT
TRBJ2-1	TRBV6-1	.	.	CASSLRGIAYNEQFF	TGTGCCAGCAGTCTTAGGGGGATTGCCTACAATGAGCAGTTCTTC
TRBJ2-3	TRBV6-1	.	.	CASSPAGFHTDTQYF	TGTGCCAGCAGTCCGGCCGGGTTTCACACAGATACGCAGTATTTT
TRBJ2-4	TRBV5-1	few	TRBD1	CASSPGDRRNIQYF	TGCGCCAGCAGCCCCGGGGACAGGCGGAACATTCAGTACTTC